This T cell receptor (beta chain) was sequenced during a study of cytomegalovirus exposure and HLA in healthy donors. General study points: Confirmation was obtained in vitro that three CMV-associated chains are specific for CMV antigens. The TCR clusters that emerged in the first cohort tended, a later analysis found, to co-occur in the approximately 130 validation repertoires.

To note about this clone: The antigen remains undetermined.

Produced via immunoSEQ multiplex PCR; TCRdb's table is partial and in-frame only. Of approximately 240,000 clones in the sample, around nine tenths are singletons; the top ten hold around 1.1%. Trimming shortened V by 1 base and J by 2 bases, and 8 bases separated the two germline ends. The CDR3 totals 13 residues. Germline CDR1 reads GTSNPN; CDR2 reads SVGIG (reference sequence). The sample comprised PBMCs. This clonotype originated in a woman under 30 in good health and CMV-seronegative. V and J are TRBV30 and TRBJ1-1; D is unclear. The CDR3 DNA reads as TGTGCCTGGAGTGGCCAGGAAAACACTGAAGCTTTCTTT. It is translated as CAWSGQENTEAFF.